This T cell receptor (beta chain) comes out of a study of metastatic and nonmetastatic thyroid tumors. The entire patient cohort was treatment-naive prior to thyroid surgery. CDR1 and CDR2 from the germline V gene are DFQATT and SNEGSKA (reference sequence). The CDR3 loop spans 12 amino acids. V gave up 6 bases and J gave up 4 bases, with 11 bases separating them. With MiXCR, TCRdb reprocessed the PCR reads. The sample lists around 5,400 clones, 30% to 35% occurring once. Sequencing input: adjacent normal tissue. The receptor comes from a female donor with papillary thyroid cancer or a benign thyroid nodule (not recorded which). Some clones in this sample may be carry-over from other donors' samples. The chain is built from TRBV20-1 and TRBJ2-3; D possibly corresponds to TRBD1 (5 bases). The CDR3 reads CSAPRGADTQYF. CDR3 nucleotide sequence: TGCAGTGCGCCTAGGGGCGCAGATACGCAGTATTTT.